Presented here are 2 T cell receptor beta chains from one specimen sequenced in a study of PD-1 blockade in classical Hodgkin lymphoma. Clones were sequenced by immunoSEQ multiplex PCR, and TCRdb holds only the in-frame ones, with some missing. Among approximately 32,000 clones listed, 75% to 85% were seen once. Every patient relapsed after autologous stem cell transplantation, and brentuximab vedotin exposure varied. The material sequenced was peripheral blood mononuclear cells (PBMCs), taken at baseline. The receptor set was obtained from a human donor with classical Hodgkin lymphoma.

The chain joins TRBV28 to TRBJ1-5, with TRBD1 as a possible D gene (5 bases). Looked up from germline, CDR1 is MDHEN and CDR2 is SYDVKM. V lost 5 bases to trimming and J lost 5 bases, with 10 bases between them. The CDR3 runs 13 residues. CDR3 DNA: TGTGCCAGCAGTATAGGGACTGATCAGCCCCAGCATTTT. Its translation: CASSIGTDQPQHF.

This chain joins TRBV6-1 and TRBJ2-1; D remains ambiguous. This CDR3 spans 12 amino acids. V lost 6 bases and J 9 bases, leaving 12 bases between the germline ends. Germline values: CDR1 MNHNS, CDR2 SASEGT. DNA of the CDR3: TGTGCCAGCAGCGCCTTGGGCGTTGAGCAGTTCTTC. Residues: CASSALGVEQFF.